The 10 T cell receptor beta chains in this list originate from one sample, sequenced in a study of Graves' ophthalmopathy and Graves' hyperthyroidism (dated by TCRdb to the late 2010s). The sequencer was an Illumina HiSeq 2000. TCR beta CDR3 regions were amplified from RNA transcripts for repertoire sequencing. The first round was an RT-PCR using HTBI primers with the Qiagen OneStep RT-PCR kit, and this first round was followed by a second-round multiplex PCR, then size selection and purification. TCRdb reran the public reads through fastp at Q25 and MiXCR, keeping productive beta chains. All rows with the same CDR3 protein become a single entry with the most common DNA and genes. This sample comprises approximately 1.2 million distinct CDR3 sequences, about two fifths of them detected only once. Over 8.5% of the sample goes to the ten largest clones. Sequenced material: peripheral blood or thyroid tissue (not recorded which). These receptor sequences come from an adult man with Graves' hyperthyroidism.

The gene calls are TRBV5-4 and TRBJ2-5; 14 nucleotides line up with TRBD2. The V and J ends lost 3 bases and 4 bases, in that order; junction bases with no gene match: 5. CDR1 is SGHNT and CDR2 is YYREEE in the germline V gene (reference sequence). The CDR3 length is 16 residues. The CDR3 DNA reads TGTGCCAGCAGCTGGGGACTAGCGGGAGTCAGAGAGACCCAGTACTTC. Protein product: CASSWGLAGVRETQYF.

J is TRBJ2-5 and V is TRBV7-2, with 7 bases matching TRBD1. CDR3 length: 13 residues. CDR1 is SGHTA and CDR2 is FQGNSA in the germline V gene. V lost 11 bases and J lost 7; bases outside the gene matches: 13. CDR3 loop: CAWELLTGRTQYF. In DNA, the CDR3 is TGTGCCTGGGAGCTACTGACAGGGAGGACCCAGTACTTC.

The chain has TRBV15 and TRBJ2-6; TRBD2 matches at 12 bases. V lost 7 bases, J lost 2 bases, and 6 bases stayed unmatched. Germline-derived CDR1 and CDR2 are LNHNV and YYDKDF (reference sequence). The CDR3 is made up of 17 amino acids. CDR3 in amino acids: CATMRLAGDPGANVLTF. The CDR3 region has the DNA TGTGCCACCATGAGACTAGCGGGAGACCCTGGGGCCAACGTCCTGACTTTC.

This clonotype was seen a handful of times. CDR3 bases: TGTGCCAGCAGTGACACAGGGTACCGCCTTGGGGCCCAGTACTTC. Protein sequence: CASSDTGYRLGAQYF. The chain has TRBV28 and TRBJ2-5; the D gene is possibly TRBD1 (6 bases). The CDR3 is made up of 15 amino acids. Trimming removed 5 bases at V and 9 bases at J, with 22 bases between. Germline V gene sequence: CDR1 MDHEN, CDR2 SYDVKM.

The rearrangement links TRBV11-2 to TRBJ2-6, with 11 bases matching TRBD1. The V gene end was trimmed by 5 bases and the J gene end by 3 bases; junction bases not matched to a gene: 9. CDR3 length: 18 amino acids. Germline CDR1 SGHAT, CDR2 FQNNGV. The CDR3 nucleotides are TGTGCCAGCAGCAGGACAGGGGGCCATTTCGATGGGGCCAACGTCCTGACTTTC. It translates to CASSRTGGHFDGANVLTF.

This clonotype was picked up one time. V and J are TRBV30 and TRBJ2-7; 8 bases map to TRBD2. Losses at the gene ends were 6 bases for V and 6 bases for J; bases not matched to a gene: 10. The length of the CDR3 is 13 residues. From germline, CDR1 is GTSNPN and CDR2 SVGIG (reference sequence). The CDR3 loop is CACLPGLVSEQYF. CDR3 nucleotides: TGTGCCTGTCTCCCGGGACTAGTCTCCGAGCAGTACTTC.

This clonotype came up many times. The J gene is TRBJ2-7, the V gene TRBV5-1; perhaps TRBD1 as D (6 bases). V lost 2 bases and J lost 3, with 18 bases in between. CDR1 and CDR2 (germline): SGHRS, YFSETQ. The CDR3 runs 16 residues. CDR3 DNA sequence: TGCGCCAGCAGCTTACCACAGGGAGAAAGTTACTACGAGCAGTACTTC. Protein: CASSLPQGESYYEQYF.

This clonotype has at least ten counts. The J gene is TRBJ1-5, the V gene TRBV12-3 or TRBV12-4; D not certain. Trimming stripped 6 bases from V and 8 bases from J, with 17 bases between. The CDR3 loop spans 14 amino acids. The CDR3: CASSQVWGIKPQHF. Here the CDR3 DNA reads TGTGCCAGCAGCCAAGTTTGGGGAATCAAGCCCCAGCATTTT.

The CDR3 is CASLKAGADTGELFF. As DNA, the CDR3 is TGTGCCAGCTTAAAAGCGGGGGCGGACACCGGGGAGCTGTTTTTT. The chain has TRBV19 and TRBJ2-2; 8 bases match TRBD2. Trimming removed 9 bases from V and 3 bases from J; junction bases left unmatched: 9. Germline CDR1 and CDR2: LNHDA and SQIVND (reference sequence). The CDR3 sequence is 15 residues long.

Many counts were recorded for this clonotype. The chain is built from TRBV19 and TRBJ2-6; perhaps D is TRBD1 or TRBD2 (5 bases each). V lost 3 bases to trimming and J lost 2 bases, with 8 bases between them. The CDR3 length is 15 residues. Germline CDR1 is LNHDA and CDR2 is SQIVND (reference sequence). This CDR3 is CASSIVGAGANVLTF. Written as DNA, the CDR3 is TGTGCCAGTAGTATCGTGGGGGCTGGGGCCAACGTCCTGACTTTC.